The following is a T cell receptor beta chain sequence with its context. Trimming took 4 bases from V and 9 from J, leaving 10 bases between them. Per the germline V gene, CDR1 is SGHTA and CDR2 is FQGNSA. The CDR3 spans 12 residues. Original processing methods: Reference gene primer amplification gave nucleated cell count estimates. Clones were read by immunoSEQ multiplex PCR, and TCRdb kept only the in-frame ones, dropping some. The DNA was the basis for D and trimming; V, J and clone size are from that table. Found here are 150,000 to 200,000 clones, roughly 86% of them singletons; the top ten hold around 2.6%. The data are from a study of blood T cell repertoires in COVID-19. Study overall: Spain, Italy and the United States supplied samples that represented acute and convalescent COVID-19. The cDNA or gDNA used as material had been derived from T cells, B-cell-depleted T cells, or PBMCs.

The chain recombines TRBV7-2 with TRBJ2-1; no firm D call. The origin of this receptor is a man aged 35-49 years with active or convalescent COVID-19. The sequenced sample was peripheral blood. The CDR3 protein is CASSYLPGEQFF. The CDR3 DNA is TGTGCCAGCAGCTACTTGCCGGGTGAGCAGTTCTTC.